This TCR beta chain appears in the sequencing data of a study of cytomegalovirus exposure and HLA in healthy donors. Overall study context: In an earlier analysis, around 100 million unique TCR beta sequences were found from 150 million to 200 million T cells. Study-wide findings and caveats: V segments that were indistinguishable, TRBV6-2 and TRBV6-3 among them, were omitted from analysis. Some TCR beta chains (around 180 of them) were listed as cytomegalovirus-associated.

V was trimmed by 1 base and J by 5 bases, leaving 21 bases between them. CDR3 length equals 18 residues. Germline V gene sequence: CDR1 SGHTA, CDR2 FQGTGA. Turning to this clone: Its antigen is not identified.

The study sampled nominally healthy donors, though unrecorded immune exposures were likely. 13 Jbeta primers and 60 Vbeta primers were used for the PCR. Repertoires were generated with immunoSEQ multiplex PCR, while TCRdb's copy carries only in-frame clones and drops some. The sample contains 40,000 to 55,000 clones, around 80% of which appear only once. Sequencing was done on a sample of PBMCs. The chain uses TRBV7-3 and TRBJ2-4; a possible D gene is TRBD1 (5 bases). This TCR was recovered from a man aged 25 to 40 in good health and CMV-seropositive. CDR3 loop: CASSLKGRGLLEENIQYF. The CDR3 nucleotides read TGTGCCAGCAGCTTAAAGGGGCGCGGTCTCTTAGAGGAAAACATTCAGTACTTC.